A selection of T cell receptor beta chains follows, all from one sample in a study of CD8+CD57+ T cells in acquired aplastic anemia. TCRdb fed the reads into MiXCR, producing one record per CDR3 protein. The sample lists 150,000 to 200,000 distinct CDR3 sequences; 64% were seen once. Sequencing was done on a sample of sorted CD4+, CD8+, or CD8+CD57+ T cells (not recorded which) from PBMCs. The receptors were sampled from a human donor with severe aplastic anemia or a healthy control (not recorded which). The CDR3 runs from the conserved cysteine through the conserved F or W. D genes are given only for firm matches. Clone size is not always given. Where it is, it says once, few, many or a class for expanded clones.

CDR3	DNA	V	size	D	J
CASSLLSGANVLTF	TGTGCCAGCAGCCTCCTCTCTGGGGCCAACGTCCTGACTTTC	TRBV12-3/TRBV12-4	-	-	TRBJ2-6
CASSLETLNTEAFF	TGTGCCAGCAGCTTAGAGACCCTGAACACTGAAGCTTTCTTT	TRBV7-6	few	-	TRBJ1-1
CSARRGEIGELFF	TGCAGTGCTAGGAGGGGAGAAATCGGGGAGCTGTTTTTT	TRBV20-1	-	-	TRBJ2-2
CASSSRGLDEQFF	TGTGCCAGCAGCTCCAGGGGGCTTGATGAGCAGTTCTTC	TRBV7-9	-	TRBD1	TRBJ2-1
CASSEASGRALETQYF	TGTGCCAGCAGTGAAGCTAGCGGGAGGGCCTTGGAGACCCAGTACTTC	TRBV2	-	TRBD2	TRBJ2-5
CSARGRVDRPYEQYF	TGCAGTGCTAGGGGCCGAGTGGACAGGCCCTACGAGCAGTACTTC	TRBV20-1	many	TRBD1	TRBJ2-7
CASSVQGATEAFF	TGTGCCAGCAGCGTTCAGGGGGCCACTGAAGCTTTCTTT	TRBV9	many	TRBD1	TRBJ1-1
CSASRDSSYNEQFF	TGCAGTGCTAGTAGGGACTCAAGCTACAATGAGCAGTTCTTC	TRBV20-1	few	-	TRBJ2-1
CASSTSGTGVAGELFF	TGTGCCAGCAGCACGTCCGGGACAGGGGTCGCCGGGGAGCTGTTTTTT	TRBV2	-	TRBD1	TRBJ2-2
CASSRQGIDYGYTF	TGTGCCAGTAGCCGACAGGGGATCGACTATGGCTACACCTTC	TRBV19	-	TRBD1	TRBJ1-2
CASSLRPGESGANVLTF	TGTGCCAGCAGCTTACGTCCAGGGGAATCTGGGGCCAACGTCCTGACTTTC	TRBV7-8	-	-	TRBJ2-6
CASSEYSTAAFF	TGCGCCAGCAGTGAGTATTCAACCGCAGCTTTCTTT	TRBV10-2	-	-	TRBJ1-1
CASRNIPGREVPYEQYF	TGTGCCAGCAGGAACATCCCGGGGCGGGAGGTTCCCTACGAGCAGTACTTC	TRBV2	-	TRBD2	TRBJ2-7
CAIRDHSSYEQYF	TGTGCCATCAGGGACCACAGCTCCTACGAGCAGTACTTC	TRBV10-3	-	-	TRBJ2-7
CASSQDRGGEKLFF	TGCGCCAGCAGCCAGGACAGGGGTGGGGAAAAACTGTTTTTT	TRBV7-2	-	TRBD1	TRBJ1-4
CASSPPWGWPTGTSRGETQYF	TGTGCCAGCAGCCCGCCGTGGGGATGGCCAACGGGGACTAGCCGGGGGGAGACCCAGTACTTC	TRBV11-1	-	TRBD2	TRBJ2-5
CSARGPLAGELNEQFF	TGCAGTGCTAGAGGACCCCTAGCGGGGGAACTCAATGAGCAGTTCTTC	TRBV20-1	-	TRBD2	TRBJ2-1
CASSSGDFYEQYF	TGTGCCAGCAGCTCAGGGGACTTCTACGAGCAGTACTTC	TRBV11-2	many	-	TRBJ2-7
CASSYLQGYGYTF	TGTGCCAGCAGTTACTTACAGGGCTATGGCTACACCTTC	TRBV6-5	many	-	TRBJ1-2
CASSSRDRAGEQYF	TGTGCCAGCAGCTCACGGGACAGGGCTGGCGAGCAGTACTTC	TRBV12-3/TRBV12-4	-	TRBD1	TRBJ2-7
CSARLGQGGTDTQYF	TGCAGTGCTAGACTCGGGCAGGGCGGCACAGATACGCAGTATTTT	TRBV20-1	-	-	TRBJ2-3
CASSPAAGGTGELFF	TGTGCCAGCAGCCCAGCCGCAGGTGGCACCGGGGAGCTGTTTTTT	TRBV14	few	-	TRBJ2-2
CASSLYGQGKRQFF	TGTGCCAGCAGCCTATACGGACAGGGAAAGAGGCAGTTCTTC	TRBV14	few	TRBD1	TRBJ2-1
CASSLRPSHKPSYEQYF	TGTGCCAGCAGCTTACGACCTTCCCACAAGCCCTCCTACGAGCAGTACTTC	TRBV7-2	few	-	TRBJ2-7
CASSTPGQGYYGYTF	TGTGCCAGTAGTACTCCGGGACAGGGGTACTATGGCTACACCTTC	TRBV19	-	TRBD1	TRBJ1-2
CSARSKRTQGGRQFF	TGCAGTGCTAGATCTAAAAGGACACAGGGGGGGAGGCAGTTCTTC	TRBV20-1	-	-	TRBJ2-1
CAISGQGITDTQYF	TGTGCCATCAGTGGGCAGGGGATCACAGATACGCAGTATTTT	TRBV10-3	once	-	TRBJ2-3
CASGLGGRGNNEQFF	TGTGCCAGTGGTCTAGGCGGGAGGGGGAACAATGAGCAGTTCTTC	TRBV2	few	TRBD2	TRBJ2-1